Here is one T cell receptor (beta chain) with its context. Its matching antigen is unknown. These data originate in a study of T cell responses to AZD1222 COVID-19 vaccine. The CDR3 loop spans 17 amino acids. V dropped 2 bases and J dropped 4 bases, with 17 bases sitting between them. Germline V gives CDR1 LGHNA, CDR2 YSLEER. Overall study findings and caveats: It should be noted that donors were predominantly white British and more often female, and clonal diversity was possibly underestimated. Rises in breadth and depth of Spike-specific TCRs came after two AZD1222 doses. Sampling captured repertoires only after the peak T cell response.

Libraries were prepared by immunoSEQ multiplex PCR; TCRdb keeps only in-frame clonotypes and omits some of them. The table records 150,000 or so clones, 91% of them present only once. V is TRBV4-3 and J is TRBJ2-2; tentatively, D is TRBD1 or TRBD2 (7 bases each). This clonotype was sampled from an adult in good health. The input for sequencing was peripheral blood, taken on day 0 of AZD1222 vaccination. CDR3 sequence: CASSQRGRESGTGELFF. The CDR3 DNA sequence: TGCGCCAGCAGCCAAAGGGGGCGGGAGTCGGGCACCGGGGAGCTGTTTTTT.